The 17 T cell receptor beta chains presented below share a single source sample, sequenced in a study of regulatory dendritic cells for organ transplantation. Sorted subsets were CFSE-labeled and cultured four to five days with allogeneic dendritic cells. Clones were sequenced by immunoSEQ multiplex PCR, and TCRdb holds only the in-frame ones, with some missing. Among approximately 22,000 clones listed, around 85% were seen once. These receptors' antigens are unknown. The sequenced sample was naive CD4+ T cells from blood cultured with regulatory dendritic cells. Subset defined: CD45RA+ naive T cells. These receptors came from a human donor in good health.

This clone has more than one count but fewer than ten. The chain links TRBV4-1 to TRBJ1-5, with D uncertain. The ends were cut back, 2 bases at V and 5 bases at J, with 7 bases in the middle. Germline CDR1 is MGHRA and CDR2 is YSYEKL. The CDR3 has 13 amino acids. The CDR3 sequence: CASSQSWDQPQHF. The CDR3 DNA reads as TGCGCCAGCAGCCAATCATGGGATCAGCCCCAGCATTTT.

The J gene is TRBJ1-6, the V gene TRBV7-2; TRBD1 matches 7 bases. The CDR3 sequence is 14 residues long. Losses at the gene ends were 5 bases for V and 8 bases for J; bases not matched to a gene: 6. In germline, CDR1 is SGHTA, CDR2 FQGNSA. The CDR3 sequence: CASSVRQGDSPLHF. CDR3 DNA: TGTGCCAGCAGCGTAAGACAGGGTGATTCACCCCTCCACTTT.

J is TRBJ2-3 and V is TRBV18; D is unclear. Trimming stripped 3 bases from V and 4 bases from J, with 2 bases between. The CDR3 covers 11 residues. In germline, CDR1 is KGHSH, CDR2 LQKENI. The CDR3 here is CASSPADTQYF. The CDR3 nucleotides read TGTGCCAGCTCACCGGCAGATACGCAGTATTTT.

This clone was picked up one time. This rearrangement joins TRBV23-1 to TRBJ2-7, with D possibly TRBD2 on 5 matching bases. TRBV23-1 is identified as an open reading frame with a role that is uncertain. Trimming pared 2 bases from V and 7 bases from J, leaving 15 bases between. The CDR3 is 14 amino acids. The CDR3 DNA sequence: TGCGCCAGCAGTCAAGGCCCGGAGCCGGGGGAGCAGTACTTC. Amino acid sequence: CASSQGPEPGEQYF.

This chain joins TRBV2 and TRBJ2-7; 7 positions match TRBD1. The CDR3 is 14 residues long. J lost 0 bases, V lost 6 bases, and 5 bases had no gene match. CDR1 and CDR2 (germline): SNHLY, FYNNEI. The CDR3 region has the DNA TGTGCCAGCAGCCAGACAGGGATCTCCTACGAGCAGTACTTC. It translates to CASSQTGISYEQYF.

The chain couples TRBV28 to TRBJ1-2; D may be TRBD1 (6 bases). The CDR3 extends over 13 amino acids. Per germline, CDR1 MDHEN and CDR2 SYDVKM. The germline V and J ends were trimmed by 6 bases and 2 bases, with 10 bases remaining between them. The CDR3 loop reads CASRTDRNYGYTF. CDR3 DNA sequence: TGTGCCAGCAGGACGGACAGAAACTATGGCTACACCTTC.

The rearrangement uses TRBV6-6 and TRBJ2-1; TRBD1 agrees at 8 bases. CDR1 is MNHNY and CDR2 is SVGAGI in the germline V gene (reference sequence). After removal of 4 bases from V and 14 bases from J, the junction contained 16 bases not matched to a gene. The CDR3 is 15 residues long. Here the CDR3 DNA reads TGTGCCAGCAGTTCAGGGGGCCCAATCCTGGACGATGAGTTCTTC. Translation gives CASSSGGPILDDEFF.

V is TRBV27 and J is TRBJ2-1, with D possibly TRBD2 on 6 matching bases. The V gene lost 2 bases and the J gene lost 8 bases, with 22 bases spanning the gap. The CDR3 loop spans 17 amino acids. The V gene's germline CDR1 is MNHEY and CDR2 SMNVEV (reference sequence). CDR3 in DNA: TGTGCCAGCAGTTTACAATACCCGAGTAGCGGTTGGGATGAGCAGTTCTTC. Amino acid sequence: CASSLQYPSSGWDEQFF.

This chain joins TRBV7-2 and TRBJ2-3, with 9 bases identical to TRBD1. CDR1 is SGHTA and CDR2 is FQGNSA in the germline V gene. The trim removed 5 bases at V and 2 bases at J, leaving 11 bases unmatched. The CDR3 contains 17 residues. The DNA for the CDR3 is TGTGCCAGCAGCCGACCAGCGACAGGGGGGGACACAGATACGCAGTATTTT. Encoded protein: CASSRPATGGDTDTQYF.

The V call is TRBV10-3, the J call TRBJ1-3, with D unresolved. Trimming took off 3 bases at V and 1 base at J, with 10 bases between the two ends. This CDR3 is 15 amino acids long. The germline gives CDR1 ENHRY, CDR2 SYGVKD. Here the CDR3 DNA reads TGTGCCATCAGTGACCCCGTAGAATCTGGAAACACCATATATTTT. Its protein is CAISDPVESGNTIYF.

The J gene is TRBJ1-4, the V gene TRBV6-6; 7 bases agree with TRBD1. Trimming removed 0 bases from V and 8 bases from J; junction bases left unmatched: 6. The CDR3 has 15 amino acids. Looked up from germline, CDR1 is MNHNY and CDR2 is SVGAGI (reference sequence). The CDR3 protein is CASSYSSATGEKLFF. The CDR3 region has the DNA TGTGCCAGCAGTTACTCGTCAGCGACAGGGGAAAAACTGTTTTTT.

The genes are TRBV19 and TRBJ2-7, with D maybe TRBD2 (5 bases). V lost 6 bases and J lost 4, with 19 bases in between. Germline V lookup: CDR1 LNHDA, CDR2 SQIVND (reference sequence). This CDR3 contains 15 residues. The CDR3 DNA reads TGTGCCAGTAGCCCTACTAGAAAACGTAATTACGAGCAGTACTTC. Translated: CASSPTRKRNYEQYF. The whole variable domain, filled in from reference TRBV19 and TRBJ2-7, reads DGGITQSPKYLFRKEGQNVTLSCEQNLNHDAMYWYRQDPGQGLRLIYYSQIVNDFQKGDIAEGYSVSREKKESFPLTVTSAQKNPTAFYLCASSPTRKRNYEQYFGPGTRLTVT.

V is TRBV11-2 and J is TRBJ2-5; the match to TRBD1 covers 10 bases. Germline V gene data show CDR1 as SGHAT and CDR2 as FQNNGV. The V gene end was trimmed by 5 bases and the J gene end by 4 bases; junction bases not matched to a gene: 1. The CDR3 consists of 13 residues. The CDR3 loop reads CASSRDRGETQYF. Written as DNA, the CDR3 is TGTGCCAGCAGCCGGGACAGGGGAGAGACCCAGTACTTC.

V and J are TRBV27 and TRBJ2-2; TRBD1 matches 8 bases. J gave up 2 bases and V 7 bases, and 12 bases lay outside the gene matches. CDR3 length equals 17 residues. CDR1 is MNHEY and CDR2 is SMNVEV in the germline V gene (reference sequence). CDR3 protein: CASNQNLDRANTGELFF. CDR3 DNA sequence: TGTGCCAGCAACCAGAACCTGGACAGGGCTAACACCGGGGAGCTGTTTTTT.

This chain links TRBV19 with TRBJ1-2; 7 positions match TRBD1. The ends lost 5 bases at V and 4 bases at J; junction bases unmatched: 10. Looked up from germline, CDR1 is LNHDA and CDR2 is SQIVND (reference sequence). The CDR3 extends over 15 amino acids. This CDR3 reads CASSSEGQLIYGYTF. In nucleotides, the CDR3 is TGTGCCAGTAGTTCGGAGGGACAGCTTATCTATGGCTACACCTTC.

V is TRBV30 and J is TRBJ2-7, with D unresolved. This CDR3 is built from 12 residues. Germline V CDR1 and CDR2: GTSNPN, SVGIG (reference sequence). Trimming left V 2 bases short and J 0 bases short, with 5 bases between. The CDR3: CAWSRASYEQYF. In nucleotides, the CDR3 is TGTGCCTGGAGTCGTGCCTCCTACGAGCAGTACTTC.

The V call is TRBV2, the J call TRBJ1-1, with 7 bases identical to TRBD1. Per the germline V gene, CDR1 is SNHLY and CDR2 is FYNNEI. The CDR3 covers 14 residues. V was clipped by 6 bases and J by 0 bases; unmatched bases: 4. The CDR3 region is CASSSTGVNTEAFF. In DNA, the CDR3 is TGTGCCAGCAGCAGTACAGGGGTGAACACTGAAGCTTTCTTT.